What follows describes a single TCR beta chain. Its specificity is not known. This record comes from a study of vaccination effects on CD4 cells after COVID-19. Subsequent to 10 days of culture, CD4+ T cells were isolated. Data came from immunoSEQ multiplex PCR; TCRdb stores just in-frame clones and leaves some out. This table holds tens of thousands of clones, 65% to 70% found once. After removal of 5 bases from V and 1 base from J, the junction contained 5 bases not matched to a gene. Germline CDR1 is SGHNT and CDR2 is YYREEE (reference sequence). The CDR3 consists of 15 residues. Notes on the study in general: After vaccination, at late timepoints, clones induced by infection and by vaccine contracted markedly.

The receptor's source is a human donor who received a COVID-19 vaccine. The chain recombines TRBV5-4 with TRBJ2-3, with TRBD2 matching over 9 bases. The input for sequencing was CD4+ T cells from PBMCs cultured without peptide, taken before COVID-19 vaccination. CDR3 DNA sequence: TGTGCCAGCAGATACCGACTAGCGGGCACAGATACGCAGTATTTT. Amino acid sequence: CASRYRLAGTDTQYF. Full variable domain (rest looked up from reference TRBV5-4 and TRBJ2-3): ETGVTQSPTHLIKTRGQQVTLRCSSQSGHNTVSWYQQALGQGPQFIFQYYREEENGRGNFPPRFSGLQFPNYSSELNVNALELDDSALYLCASRYRLAGTDTQYFGPGTRLTVL.